The 19 T cell receptor beta chains reported below all come from one sample, sequenced in a study of B cell selection in AIRE deficiency. Sorted regulatory T cells were CD4-positive, CD25-high and CD127-low or negative. Here immunoSEQ multiplex PCR was the method, and the copy in TCRdb shows in-frame clones only, minus some. The sample carries 20,000 to 25,000 clones, approximately 91% recorded once. Sample: CD4+CD25+ Tregs sorted from PBMCs. Every receptor here comes from a human donor in good health.

J is TRBJ1-1 and V is TRBV28, with D unresolved. The CDR3 has 15 residues. Germline lookup yields CDR1 MDHEN and CDR2 SYDVKM. V was shortened by 7 bases and J by 8 bases, with 23 bases between the two germline ends. The CDR3 sequence is CASTSPQQGWVEAFF. The CDR3 DNA reads as TGTGCCAGCACGAGCCCCCAGCAAGGTTGGGTAGAAGCTTTCTTT.

The chain is built from TRBV7-2 and TRBJ2-7; D perhaps matches TRBD2 (6 bases). Trimming cost V 6 bases and J 6 bases, with 21 bases left between them. This CDR3 has 15 residues. Germline V lookup: CDR1 SGHTA, CDR2 FQGNSA. CDR3 coding DNA: TGTGCCAGCAGTCATCGTATGTACGGGGGATCCGAGCAGTACTTC. Translated, it gives CASSHRMYGGSEQYF. The whole variable domain, filled in from reference TRBV7-2 and TRBJ2-7, reads GAGVSQSPSNKVTEKGKDVELRCDPISGHTALYWYRQSLGQGLEFLIYFQGNSAPDKSGLPSDRFSAERTGGSVSTLTIQRTQQEDSAVYLCASSHRMYGGSEQYFGPGTRLTVT.

The chain employs TRBV5-5 and TRBJ1-4, with unresolved D. V lost 5 bases and J lost 6, with 20 bases in between. This CDR3 spans 16 amino acids. Looked up from germline, CDR1 is SGHKS and CDR2 is YYEKEE (reference sequence). The DNA of the CDR3 is TGTGCCAGCAGTCTGAGAGGAGCAGGTTTATATGAAAAACTGTTTTTT. Encoded protein: CASSLRGAGLYEKLFF.

This clone was seen once. V usage is TRBV11-3 and J usage is TRBJ2-7, with D uncertain. Germline V gene lookup returns CDR1 SGHNT and CDR2 YENEEA. Trimming took 1 base from V and 7 from J, leaving 14 bases between them. The CDR3 totals 14 residues. CDR3 residues: CASSLVSVPLEQYF. DNA of the CDR3: TGTGCCAGCAGCTTAGTGAGCGTCCCTTTGGAGCAGTACTTC.

This chain connects TRBV21-1 to TRBJ2-5; no DNA check was done on the table's D call, TRBD2. TRBV21-1 is noted as a pseudogene. The CDR3 is made up of 17 amino acids. Here the CDR3 DNA reads TGTGCCAGCAGCAAAGGGTGGTTGCTAGCACTTCAAGAGACCCAGTACTTC. It is translated as CASSKGWLLALQETQYF.

In nucleotides, the CDR3 is TGTGCCATCAGTGAGTCGTTTAGGGAGAACACTGAAGCTTTCTTT. Translation gives CAISESFRENTEAFF. The V gene is TRBV10-3, the J gene TRBJ1-1; no reliable D call. This CDR3 spans 15 amino acids. V was shortened by 0 bases and J by 1 base, with 9 bases between the two germline ends. The germline gives CDR1 ENHRY, CDR2 SYGVKD.

V gene TRBV18 combines with J gene TRBJ2-1; tentatively, D is TRBD1 (6 bases). V lost 6 bases to trimming and J lost 12 bases, with 12 bases between them. Germline CDR1 KGHSH, CDR2 LQKENI. This CDR3 region has 11 residues. The CDR3 DNA reads as TGTGCCAGCTCTCTCGGACAGTGGCAGTTCTTC. Residues: CASSLGQWQFF.

The chain has TRBV25-1 and TRBJ1-2; no clear D gene. The CDR3 sequence is 16 residues long. V was cut by 2 bases and J by 5 bases, with 18 bases left in between. From germline, CDR1 is MGHDK and CDR2 SYGVNS. The CDR3 coding sequence is TGTGCCAGCAGTGAACTCGGGGTGGGCTTTGAGTATGGCTACACCTTC. Its protein product is CASSELGVGFEYGYTF.

The chain is built from TRBV5-5 and TRBJ2-5; D tentatively fits TRBD1 or TRBD2 (5 bases each). Germline assignment: CDR1 SGHKS and CDR2 YYEKEE (reference sequence). This CDR3 has 15 amino acids. Trimming took off 4 bases at V and 1 base at J, with 14 bases between the two ends. DNA for the CDR3: TGTGCCAGCAGCGGGGGATTGGGGTTCCAAGAGACCCAGTACTTC. Its translation: CASSGGLGFQETQYF.

The rearrangement joins TRBV9 to TRBJ2-4; D may be TRBD2 (7 bases). This CDR3 has 13 amino acids. Germline-derived CDR1 and CDR2 are SGDLS and YYNGEE. V was cut by 0 bases and J by 9 bases, with 10 bases left in between. CDR3 DNA sequence: TGTGCCAGCAGCGTAGCGGGGGGCGGCATTCAGTACTTC. Its protein is CASSVAGGGIQYF.

This sequence joins TRBV28 and TRBJ2-1, with TRBD2 identical over 13 bases. This CDR3 has 17 residues. Per germline, CDR1 MDHEN and CDR2 SYDVKM. V was pared by 6 bases and J by 0 bases, with 5 bases of the junction left unmatched. CDR3 nucleotides: TGTGCCAGCAGGGGACTAGCGGGGTGGAGCTCCTACAATGAGCAGTTCTTC. Protein sequence: CASRGLAGWSSYNEQFF.

The chain is built from TRBV2 and TRBJ1-1; D possibly corresponds to TRBD1 (6 bases). The CDR3 has 15 amino acids. Germline assignment: CDR1 SNHLY and CDR2 FYNNEI. V was clipped by 8 bases and J by 2 bases, with 18 bases between them. CDR3 DNA: TGTGCCAGCGATTTGCAGGGGATGGGTAACACTGAAGCTTTCTTT. This translates into CASDLQGMGNTEAFF.

The J gene is TRBJ2-2, the V gene TRBV29-1; 10 bases align to TRBD1. The CDR3 sequence is 15 residues long. Trimming cost V 7 bases and J 6 bases; bases outside gene matches: 11. Germline loops: CDR1 SQVTM, CDR2 ANQGSEA. CDR3 in amino acids: CSASLGGQGPGELFF. The DNA for the CDR3 is TGCAGCGCCAGCCTGGGGGGACAGGGGCCCGGGGAGCTGTTTTTT.

The V and J genes are TRBV11-2 and TRBJ2-7; 7 nucleotides line up with TRBD1. V shed 4 bases and J 3 bases; nucleotides not matched to a gene: 6. Per germline, CDR1 SGHAT and CDR2 FQNNGV. The CDR3 has 14 residues. As DNA, the CDR3 is TGTGCCAGCAGCTCCCAGGGACAGCACTACGAGCAGTACTTC. Translating gives CASSSQGQHYEQYF.

The rearrangement links TRBV6-4 to TRBJ2-7; D may be TRBD2 (5 bases). The ends were cut back, 6 bases at V and 2 bases at J, with 26 bases in the middle. This CDR3 is built from 18 residues. Germline assignment: CDR1 MRHNA and CDR2 SNTAGT. CDR3 nucleotides: TGTGCCAGCAGATCAAATGGCCCATTGCGGGTACTACCCTACGAGCAGTACTTC. Translating gives CASRSNGPLRVLPYEQYF.

In nucleotides, the CDR3 is TGCGCCAGCAGCTCAAAACGGACTAGCGGCATGAGCTCCTACAATGAGCAGTTCTTC. As protein: CASSSKRTSGMSSYNEQFF. This chain connects TRBV5-1 to TRBJ2-1, with TRBD2 identical over 10 bases. The CDR3 totals 19 residues. Germline V gene lookup returns CDR1 SGHRS and CDR2 YFSETQ. Trimming at V came to 3 bases and at J to 0 bases, leaving 12 bases not matched to a gene.

This chain joins TRBV6-1 and TRBJ2-2; D is possibly TRBD2 (6 bases). The CDR3 loop spans 13 amino acids. CDR1 and CDR2 (germline): MNHNS, SASEGT. V was trimmed by 3 bases and J by 5 bases, leaving 7 bases between them. The DNA for the CDR3 is TGTGCCAGCAGTGAGGGGGGAACCGGGGAGCTGTTTTTT. Amino acids: CASSEGGTGELFF.

This chain connects TRBV6-6 to TRBJ1-5, with a tentative D call TRBD1 (6 bases). Per germline, CDR1 MNHNY and CDR2 SVGAGI (reference sequence). Trimming took off 6 bases at V and 5 bases at J, with 17 bases between the two ends. The CDR3 length is 15 residues. The CDR3 protein is CASSPSSGAHQPQHF. CDR3 coding DNA: TGTGCCAGCAGCCCCTCATCAGGGGCTCATCAGCCCCAGCATTTT.

The gene calls are TRBV6-5 and TRBJ2-4; 11 nucleotides line up with TRBD1. The CDR3 is 15 residues long. The V and J ends lost 8 bases and 7 bases, in that order; junction bases with no gene match: 10. Germline values: CDR1 MNHEY, CDR2 SVGAGI. The CDR3 DNA reads TGTGCCAGCGGGAGGCAGGGACAGGGGGGGAACATTCAGTACTTC. This encodes CASGRQGQGGNIQYF.